This T cell receptor (beta chain) was captured in a study of cytomegalovirus exposure and HLA in healthy donors. Notes on the study in general: Later analysis suggested most CMV-associated TCR beta chains were HLA-restricted. The study carried out a later analysis of TCR beta sequences. It associated some 17,000 of them with specific HLA alleles at a false discovery rate of 0.05. TCR beta chain V- and J-gene trimming was linked, in a later analysis, to a missense variant in DCLRE1C. In vitro testing confirmed three CMV-associated chains as specific for CMV antigens.

Comment on this clone: The antigen is undetermined.

Germline-derived CDR1 and CDR2 are SGHNT and YENEEA. V shed 6 bases and J 4 bases; nucleotides not matched to a gene: 8. This CDR3 contains 15 residues. PCR involved 60 Vbeta and 13 Jbeta primers. Assay used: immunoSEQ multiplex PCR; TCRdb lists only in-frame clones, some missing. The sample lists some 170,000 clones; roughly three quarters were seen once. The sample comprised PBMCs. This chain links TRBV11-3 with TRBJ2-3, with TRBD1 matching 9 bases. The sequence derives from a male donor in good health and CMV-seronegative. The chain's CDR3 is CASSKQGAGADTQYF. The CDR3 DNA sequence: TGTGCCAGCAGTAAACAGGGGGCAGGGGCAGATACGCAGTATTTT.